This T cell receptor (beta chain) was obtained from a study of TIL therapy for anti-PD-1-resistant metastatic lung cancer. About the study: Tumor harvest preceded PD-1/PD-L1 blockade, followed by nivolumab treatment. Several tumors were EGFR-mutant and two were ALK-rearranged. Patients had a median age of approximately 57 years (range roughly 35-80).

The CDR3 is 15 residues long. The germline CDR1 and CDR2 sequences are ENHRY and SYGVKD. Trimming took 6 bases from V and 2 from J, leaving 13 bases between them. The immunoSEQ assay was v3. Measured with immunoSEQ multiplex PCR; TCRdb has only the in-frame clones, and not every one. The table lists fewer than 65,000 clones, 70% to 90% of them singletons. Sample time point: pre-treatment sample, taken before nivolumab and TIL therapy. Patients were adults with stage 4 NSCLC. The sequences come from blood, collected at baseline. The V and J genes are TRBV10-3 and TRBJ2-2; a weak D match, TRBD2 (5 bases). This clonotype was obtained from a person between 25 and 79 years old with non-small cell lung cancer. The CDR3 DNA is TGTGCCATCAGGGAGGAAGCGGTTAACACCGGGGAGCTGTTTTTT. It translates to CAIREEAVNTGELFF.